This TCR beta chain was profiled in a study of shared clonotypes between healthy human individuals. Study outcomes and limitations: Sampling was confined to blood; repertoires within tissues likely differ. Shared clonotypes: 4.5% to 5% naive CD4, 3.5% to 4% naive CD8, 2.3% memory CD4, roughly 0.4% memory CD8. Sequencing depth was a factor that was expected to affect clonotype sharing among donors.

With regard to this clone: What it recognizes is unknown.

With V trimmed by 5 bases and J by 1 base, 3 bases remained unmatched. The CDR3 loop spans 16 amino acids. CDR1 MNHEY and CDR2 SMNVEV come from the germline V gene (reference sequence). Original analysis: Without quality scores, immunoSEQ junctional reads could not be filtered like full-length reads. Here immunoSEQ multiplex PCR was the method, and the copy in TCRdb shows in-frame clones only, minus some. The V and J calls and clone size come from that table; D and trimming were worked out from the DNA. The data show approximately 720,000 clones, with more than 70% seen just once and less than 2% held by the top ten.

Material: memory CD4+ T cells sorted from blood. The subset was: CD45RA-negative fraction. This chain uses TRBV27 with TRBJ2-2, with TRBD2 identical over 11 bases. This sequence was found in a woman under 40 in good health. CDR3 sequence reads: CASSATSGVNTGELFF. The CDR3 DNA follows: TGTGCCAGCAGTGCGACTAGCGGGGTGAACACCGGGGAGCTGTTTTTT.